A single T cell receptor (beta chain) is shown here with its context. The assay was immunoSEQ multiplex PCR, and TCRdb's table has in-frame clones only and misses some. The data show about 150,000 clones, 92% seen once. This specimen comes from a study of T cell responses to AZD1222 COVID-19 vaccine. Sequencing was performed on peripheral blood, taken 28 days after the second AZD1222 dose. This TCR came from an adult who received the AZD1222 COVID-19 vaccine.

DNA of the CDR3: TGCGCCAGCAGCTTGAACAGGGGAGGAAACACCATATATTTT. This codes for CASSLNRGGNTIYF. The V and J genes are TRBV5-1 and TRBJ1-3; TRBD1 aligns across 7 bases. Germline CDR1 SGHRS, CDR2 YFSETQ. The CDR3 covers 14 residues. Trimming cost V 1 base and J 4 bases; bases outside gene matches: 2.